This entry features one T cell receptor (beta chain) sequence. V dropped 4 bases and J dropped 4 bases, with 20 bases sitting between them. The CDR3 has 17 amino acids. The germline V gene encodes CDR1 MDHEN and CDR2 SYDVKM. Measured with immunoSEQ multiplex PCR; TCRdb has only the in-frame clones, and not every one. The sample consists of 110,000 to 150,000 clones, approximately 78% of them appearing once. The data originate from a study of blood T cell repertoires in COVID-19. Two consecutive negative NP/OP PCR tests, clearance, or resolved symptoms defined Cohort 3 recovery. The sample was PBMCs or T cells enriched from blood (not recorded which). This sequence joins TRBV28 and TRBJ1-3; tentative D call: TRBD1 (6 bases). The clonotype was recovered from a woman aged 45-65 years who had recovered from COVID-19. The CDR3 loop reads CASSSPGLDSLGNTIYF. In DNA, the CDR3 is TGTGCCAGCAGTTCCCCAGGGTTGGACAGCCTGGGAAACACCATATATTTT.